This T cell receptor beta chain was identified during a study of shared T cell receptors in the human thymus. Sequencing was performed with immunoSEQ multiplex PCR; in TCRdb, only in-frame clones are kept and a portion is missing. The sample gives over 450,000 clones, around 82% of which show up once; about 0.013% is in the top ten. There are 16 residues in the CDR3. From germline, CDR1 is MNHEY and CDR2 SVGAGI. Trimming took 1 base from V and 2 from J; bases not matched to a gene: 6. These same records also appear under a second study, on human thymus T cells. This second study notes: Thymus specimens were resections from corrective heart surgery. In thymic and blood repertoires alike, V and J usage looked biased.

The sequenced sample consisted of thymocytes. The TCR was taken from a boy in the first two years of life with a congenital heart defect. This chain uses TRBV6-5 with TRBJ2-5; 8 bases align to TRBD1. CDR3 bases: TGTGCCAGCAGTTACTGGGCAGGGGGCAGGCAAGAGACCCAGTACTTC. Protein: CASSYWAGGRQETQYF.